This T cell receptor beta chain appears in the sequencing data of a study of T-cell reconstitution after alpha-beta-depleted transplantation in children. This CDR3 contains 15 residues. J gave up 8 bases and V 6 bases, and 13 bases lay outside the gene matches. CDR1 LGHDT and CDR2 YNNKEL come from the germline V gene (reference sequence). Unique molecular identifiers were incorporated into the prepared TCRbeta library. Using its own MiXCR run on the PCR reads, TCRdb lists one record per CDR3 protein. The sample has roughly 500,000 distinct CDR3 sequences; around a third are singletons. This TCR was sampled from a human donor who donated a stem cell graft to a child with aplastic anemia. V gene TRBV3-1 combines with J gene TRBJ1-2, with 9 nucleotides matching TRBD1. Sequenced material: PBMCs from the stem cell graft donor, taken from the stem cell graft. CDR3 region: CASSLEGQGSGGYTF. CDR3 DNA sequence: TGTGCCAGCAGTCTCGAGGGACAGGGTTCAGGGGGCTACACCTTC.